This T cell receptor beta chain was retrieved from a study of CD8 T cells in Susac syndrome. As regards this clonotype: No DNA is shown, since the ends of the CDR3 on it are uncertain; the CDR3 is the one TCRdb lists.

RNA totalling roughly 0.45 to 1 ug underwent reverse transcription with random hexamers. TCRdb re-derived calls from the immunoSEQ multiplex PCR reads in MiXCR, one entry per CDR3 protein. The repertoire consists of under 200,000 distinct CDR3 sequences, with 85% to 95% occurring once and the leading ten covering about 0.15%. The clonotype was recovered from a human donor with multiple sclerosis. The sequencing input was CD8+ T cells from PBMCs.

The CDR3 is CASSSSASYEQYF. The chain joins TRBV27 to TRBJ2-7. Ends included, the CDR3 has 13 residues. Germline assignment: CDR1 MNHEY and CDR2 SMNVEV (reference sequence).